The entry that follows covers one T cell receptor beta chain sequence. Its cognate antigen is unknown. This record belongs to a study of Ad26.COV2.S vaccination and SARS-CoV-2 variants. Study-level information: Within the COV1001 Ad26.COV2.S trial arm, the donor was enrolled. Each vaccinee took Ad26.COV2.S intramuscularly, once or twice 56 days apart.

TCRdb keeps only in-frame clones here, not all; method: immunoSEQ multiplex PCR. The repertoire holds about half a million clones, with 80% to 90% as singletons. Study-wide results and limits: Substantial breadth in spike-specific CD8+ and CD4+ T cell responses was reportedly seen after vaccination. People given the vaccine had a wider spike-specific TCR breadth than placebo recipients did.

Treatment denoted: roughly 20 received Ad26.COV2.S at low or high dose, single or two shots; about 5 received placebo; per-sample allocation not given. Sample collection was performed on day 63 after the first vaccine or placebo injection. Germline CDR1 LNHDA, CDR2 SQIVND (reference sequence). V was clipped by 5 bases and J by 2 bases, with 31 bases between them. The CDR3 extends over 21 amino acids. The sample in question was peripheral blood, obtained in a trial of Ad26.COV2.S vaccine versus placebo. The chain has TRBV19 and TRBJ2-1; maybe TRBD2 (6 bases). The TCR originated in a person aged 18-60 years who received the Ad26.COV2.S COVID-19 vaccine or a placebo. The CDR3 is CASSAGLFRTIEKGPYNEQFF. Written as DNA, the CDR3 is TGTGCCAGTAGTGCAGGGCTTTTTCGGACTATAGAGAAGGGACCCTACAATGAGCAGTTCTTC. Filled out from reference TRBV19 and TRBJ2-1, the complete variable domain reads DGGITQSPKYLFRKEGQNVTLSCEQNLNHDAMYWYRQDPGQGLRLIYYSQIVNDFQKGDIAEGYSVSREKKESFPLTVTSAQKNPTAFYLCASSAGLFRTIEKGPYNEQFFGPGTRLTVL.